Listed here are 26 T cell receptor beta chains from one sample, sequenced in a study of cytomegalovirus exposure and HLA in healthy donors. Both 60 Vbeta primers and 13 Jbeta primers went into the PCR. The table came from immunoSEQ multiplex PCR; TCRdb's copy has only in-frame clones and leaves some out. This sample has approximately 150,000 clones, with around 75% found just once. Sequencing was performed on PBMCs. These receptors came from a woman between 18 and 29 years old in good health and CMV-seronegative.

V is TRBV4-3 and J is TRBJ2-1; 10 bases line up with TRBD2. The CDR3 extends over 15 amino acids. From germline, CDR1 is LGHNA and CDR2 YSLEER. Losses at the gene ends were 3 bases for V and 2 bases for J; bases not matched to a gene: 1. This CDR3 is CASSHLAGAYNEQFF. For the CDR3, the DNA is TGCGCCAGCAGCCACCTAGCGGGAGCCTACAATGAGCAGTTCTTC.

This sequence joins TRBV27 and TRBJ2-2; TRBD1 might be the D (5 bases). Germline assignment: CDR1 MNHEY and CDR2 SMNVEV (reference sequence). V was cut by 1 base and J by 3 bases, with 12 bases left in between. CDR3 length: 16 amino acids. The CDR3 spells CASSLLGADDTGELFF. In DNA form, the CDR3 reads TGTGCCAGCAGTTTATTAGGGGCGGACGACACCGGGGAGCTGTTTTTT.

This clone was picked up a small number of times. The rearrangement uses TRBV4-3 and TRBJ1-1; unclear D gene. The V gene lost 0 bases and the J gene lost 6 bases, with 20 bases spanning the gap. Germline V CDR1 and CDR2: LGHNA, YSLEER. This CDR3 is 17 amino acids long. This CDR3 is CASSQDGDREGIAEAFF. In DNA form, the CDR3 reads TGCGCCAGCAGCCAAGACGGTGATAGGGAGGGCATCGCTGAAGCTTTCTTT.

J is TRBJ2-2 and V is TRBV11-2, with D perhaps TRBD2 (5 bases). Germline CDR1 is SGHAT and CDR2 is FQNNGV. Trimming removed 0 bases from V and 8 bases from J, with 10 bases in between. This CDR3 contains 14 residues. The CDR3 spells CASSLDRSGGELFF. As DNA, the CDR3 is TGTGCCAGCAGCTTAGATCGAAGCGGAGGGGAGCTGTTTTTT.

V gene TRBV11-3 combines with J gene TRBJ1-1; D gene ambiguous. V lost 4 bases to trimming and J lost 7 bases, with 16 bases between them. The germline CDR1 and CDR2 sequences are SGHNT and YENEEA. CDR3 length: 14 residues. The CDR3 nucleotides are TGTGCCAGCAGCTCTGTCGATTATACTTATGAAGCTTTCTTT. Protein product: CASSSVDYTYEAFF.

The rearrangement uses TRBV5-8 and TRBJ2-1, with 10 bases matching TRBD2. Looked up from germline, CDR1 is SGHTS and CDR2 is YDEGEE. Trimming took 0 bases from V and 0 from J; bases not matched to a gene: 6. This CDR3 contains 18 residues. Here the CDR3 DNA reads TGTGCCAGCAGCTTGGTAGCGGGAGGTTTCTCCTCCTACAATGAGCAGTTCTTC. Encoded protein: CASSLVAGGFSSYNEQFF.

J is TRBJ1-1 and V is TRBV6-6, with a possible D match to TRBD1 (5 bases). Looked up from germline, CDR1 is MNHNY and CDR2 is SVGAGI (reference sequence). The V end lost 6 bases, the J end lost 6 bases, and 20 bases lay between the germline ends. The CDR3 has 15 residues. The CDR3 DNA reads as TGTGCCAGCAGCCAGCAGTTGAGTCAGGGCCCTGAAGCTTTCTTT. It yields the protein CASSQQLSQGPEAFF.

This sequence joins TRBV6-5 and TRBJ2-3, with D possibly TRBD2 on 5 matching bases. Germline CDR1 and CDR2: MNHEY and SVGAGI. V was cut by 4 bases and J by 7 bases, with 15 bases left in between. This CDR3 is built from 14 residues. The CDR3 sequence is CASSSSTGGHTQYF. The CDR3 bases are TGTGCCAGCAGTTCGTCGACTGGCGGGCATACGCAGTATTTT.

In its sample, this clone was seen a few times. This chain links TRBV6-5 with TRBJ1-1; 8 nucleotides match TRBD1. Trimming removed 2 bases from V and 4 bases from J; junction bases left unmatched: 6. Germline V gene data show CDR1 as MNHEY and CDR2 as SVGAGI. The CDR3 is 15 amino acids. The CDR3 protein is CASSYPRTGSTEAFF. In nucleotides, the CDR3 is TGTGCCAGCAGTTACCCCCGGACAGGGAGCACTGAAGCTTTCTTT.

The rearrangement joins TRBV9 to TRBJ1-2; no reliable D call. The CDR3 runs to 13 residues. In germline, CDR1 is SGDLS, CDR2 YYNGEE. V dropped 3 bases and J dropped 3 bases, with 9 bases sitting between them. This chain's CDR3 is CASSAVSDYGYTF. DNA for the CDR3: TGTGCCAGCAGCGCCGTTAGCGACTATGGCTACACCTTC.

The V call is TRBV7-9, the J call TRBJ1-1; D is uncertain. Germline V gene data show CDR1 as SEHNR and CDR2 as FQNEAQ (reference sequence). CDR3 length: 16 residues. Trimming shortened V by 5 bases and J by 0 bases, and 16 bases separated the two germline ends. This CDR3 is CASSLTGLPMNTEAFF. The CDR3 nucleotides are TGTGCCAGCAGCCTAACGGGATTGCCCATGAACACTGAAGCTTTCTTT.

The chain couples TRBV11-3 to TRBJ2-5, with 8 bases identical to TRBD2. Germline V gene sequence: CDR1 SGHNT, CDR2 YENEEA. The CDR3 length is 15 residues. V dropped 5 bases and J dropped 1; count of bases not matched to a gene: 6. The CDR3, as DNA: TGTGCCAGCAGCGTAACAAGCGGGAGCCAAGAGACCCAGTACTTC. The encoded protein is CASSVTSGSQETQYF.

The chain has TRBV5-4 and TRBJ1-2; TRBD1 agrees at 9 bases. Germline loops: CDR1 SGHNT, CDR2 YYREEE (reference sequence). CDR3 length: 14 residues. Unmatched junction bases numbered 6, after V lost 4 bases and J lost 5 bases. In DNA, the CDR3 is TGTGCCAGCAGCCCGGACAGGGGTGGTTATGGCTACACCTTC. Amino acids: CASSPDRGGYGYTF.

The chain has TRBV6-1 and TRBJ1-4; possibly TRBD1 for D (5 bases). Trimming removed 7 bases from V and 8 bases from J, with 14 bases in between. The germline V gene encodes CDR1 MNHNS and CDR2 SASEGT. The CDR3 loop spans 13 amino acids. The CDR3 loop is CASTGPGGEKLFF. CDR3 bases: TGTGCCAGCACAGGGCCAGGAGGGGAAAAACTGTTTTTT.

This chain uses TRBV5-1 with TRBJ2-1; 9 nucleotides line up with TRBD1. This CDR3 is 14 amino acids long. The junction had 8 bases not matched to a gene; V was cut back by 4 bases and J by 9 bases. Per germline, CDR1 SGHRS and CDR2 YFSETQ. CDR3 DNA sequence: TGCGCCAGCAGCCCCGGGACAGGGAAGGGTGAGCAGTTCTTC. This codes for CASSPGTGKGEQFF.

This clone was recorded once. The chain employs TRBV18 and TRBJ1-2; 9 bases map to TRBD1. V shed 6 bases, J shed 1 base, and the junction held 6 bases outside the gene matches. The CDR3 spans 15 residues. Germline V lookup: CDR1 KGHSH, CDR2 LQKENI. The CDR3 DNA sequence: TGTGCCAGCTCGCCTCCGGGACAGGGTAACTATGGCTACACCTTC. This gives the protein CASSPPGQGNYGYTF.

This clone has only one observation. The chain links TRBV7-2 to TRBJ2-5; 10 bases map to TRBD2. Germline lookup yields CDR1 SGHTA and CDR2 FQGNSA. The trim removed 7 bases at V and 5 bases at J, leaving 7 bases unmatched. The CDR3 spans 14 residues. The CDR3 reads CASTSGGWGETQYF. As DNA, the CDR3 is TGTGCCAGCACTAGCGGGGGTTGGGGGGAGACCCAGTACTTC.

The table lists this clone with a few counts. The gene calls are TRBV11-3 and TRBJ2-1; a possible D gene is TRBD1 (6 bases). Trimming took off 0 bases at V and 0 bases at J, with 9 bases between the two ends. The V gene's germline CDR1 is SGHNT and CDR2 YENEEA. The CDR3 contains 16 residues. CDR3 in amino acids: CASSLEGGSSYNEQFF. The CDR3 DNA is TGTGCCAGCAGCTTAGAAGGGGGTAGCTCCTACAATGAGCAGTTCTTC.

This clone appeared a few times. The chain has TRBV29-1 and TRBJ1-4; D might be TRBD1 (6 bases). The CDR3 length is 13 residues. Trimming pared 6 bases from V and 7 bases from J, leaving 15 bases between. Germline V gives CDR1 SQVTM, CDR2 ANQGSEA. In nucleotides, the CDR3 is TGCAGCGTCTCAGGGGCCGCGAGTGAAAAACTGTTTTTT. Protein sequence: CSVSGAASEKLFF.

The J gene is TRBJ1-5, the V gene TRBV9; no reliable D call. V was shortened by 0 bases and J by 6 bases, with 13 bases between the two germline ends. The germline V gene has CDR1 SGDLS and CDR2 YYNGEE. The CDR3 spans 15 residues. The CDR3 here is CASSVGWGESQPQHF. The CDR3 bases are TGTGCCAGCAGCGTAGGATGGGGAGAGAGTCAGCCCCAGCATTTT. Combining the CDR3 with reference TRBV9 and TRBJ1-5 gives the whole variable domain DSGVTQTPKHLITATGQRVTLRCSPRSGDLSVYWYQQSLDQGLQFLIQYYNGEERAKGNILERFSAQQFPDLHSELNLSSLELGDSALYFCASSVGWGESQPQHFGDGTRLSIL.

The chain employs TRBV4-3 and TRBJ1-1; the D is unclear. CDR1 and CDR2 from the germline V gene are LGHNA and YSLEER. V gave up 6 bases and J gave up 3 bases, with 11 bases separating them. The length of the CDR3 is 13 residues. In DNA form, the CDR3 reads TGCGCCAGCAGGGCTTCGGACTACACTGAAGCTTTCTTT. Its protein is CASRASDYTEAFF.

J is TRBJ2-5 and V is TRBV11-3, with D possibly being TRBD2 (6 bases). The V gene's germline CDR1 is SGHNT and CDR2 YENEEA. The CDR3 consists of 15 residues. V was cut by 4 bases and J by 2 bases, with 14 bases left in between. The CDR3 region is CASSSSTSPQETQYF. In DNA form, the CDR3 reads TGTGCCAGCAGCTCCTCGACTAGTCCTCAAGAGACCCAGTACTTC.

This clone was observed a handful of times. The chain links TRBV29-1 to TRBJ2-7, with D perhaps TRBD1 (6 bases). From germline, CDR1 is SQVTM and CDR2 ANQGSEA. This CDR3 comprises 12 residues. The V and J ends lost 2 bases and 6 bases respectively, with 11 bases between them. CDR3 sequence reads: CSVERDTREQYF. The CDR3 DNA reads TGCAGCGTTGAACGGGACACTCGCGAGCAGTACTTC.

The sample holds a few counts of this clone. A read error may produce the germline difference seen at one junction end. This chain joins TRBV19 and TRBJ2-4, with D possibly matching TRBD2 (6 bases). The germline V gene encodes CDR1 LNHDA and CDR2 SQIVND (reference sequence). The CDR3 is made up of 12 amino acids. The CDR3 region is CASSISGGKWLF. The CDR3 nucleotides read TGTGCCAGTAGTATAAGTGGGGGGAAGTGGTTATTC.

This clone has a handful of counts. The chain recombines TRBV19 with TRBJ2-5; TRBD2 might be the D (5 bases). V was shortened by 4 bases and J by 3 bases, with 15 bases between the two germline ends. The CDR3 length is 15 residues. CDR1 and CDR2 (germline): LNHDA, SQIVND (reference sequence). CDR3 in DNA: TGTGCCAGTAGTAAGGCGACTATCGGTAAAGAGACCCAGTACTTC. Its protein product is CASSKATIGKETQYF.

The V gene is TRBV7-2, the J gene TRBJ2-7; TRBD2 agrees at 7 bases. V lost 11 bases, J lost 0 bases, and 10 bases stayed unmatched. The CDR3 is made up of 14 amino acids. Germline V gene sequence: CDR1 SGHTA, CDR2 FQGNSA. The CDR3 DNA follows: TGTGCCTCCTCCCAAGCGGGAAGCTCCTACGAGCAGTACGTC. It encodes CASSQAGSSYEQYV.